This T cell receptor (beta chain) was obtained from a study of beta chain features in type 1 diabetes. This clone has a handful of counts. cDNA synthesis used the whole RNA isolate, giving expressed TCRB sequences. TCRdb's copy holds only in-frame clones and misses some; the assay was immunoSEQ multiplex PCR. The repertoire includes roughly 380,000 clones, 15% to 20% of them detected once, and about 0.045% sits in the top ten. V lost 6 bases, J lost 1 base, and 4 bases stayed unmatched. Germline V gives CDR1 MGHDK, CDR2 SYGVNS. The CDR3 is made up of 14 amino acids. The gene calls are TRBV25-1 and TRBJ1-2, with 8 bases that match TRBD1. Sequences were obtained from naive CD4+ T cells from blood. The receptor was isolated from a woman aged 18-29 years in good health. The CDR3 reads CASRGDRGNYGYTF. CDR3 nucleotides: TGTGCCAGCAGGGGTGACAGGGGTAACTATGGCTACACCTTC.